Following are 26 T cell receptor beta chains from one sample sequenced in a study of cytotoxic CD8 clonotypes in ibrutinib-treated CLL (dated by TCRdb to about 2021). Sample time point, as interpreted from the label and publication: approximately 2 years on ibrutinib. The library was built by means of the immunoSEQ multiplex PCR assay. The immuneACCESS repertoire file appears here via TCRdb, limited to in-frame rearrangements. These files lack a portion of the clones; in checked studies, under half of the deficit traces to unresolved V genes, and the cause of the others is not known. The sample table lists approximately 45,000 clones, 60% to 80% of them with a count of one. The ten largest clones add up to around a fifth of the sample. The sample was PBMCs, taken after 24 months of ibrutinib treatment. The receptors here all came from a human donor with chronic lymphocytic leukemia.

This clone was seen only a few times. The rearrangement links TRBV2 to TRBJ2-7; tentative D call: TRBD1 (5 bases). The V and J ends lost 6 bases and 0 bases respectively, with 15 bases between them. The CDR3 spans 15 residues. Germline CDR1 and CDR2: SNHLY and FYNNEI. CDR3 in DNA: TGTGCCAGCAGAAACCCACAGGTGAGCTCCTACGAGCAGTACTTC. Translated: CASRNPQVSSYEQYF.

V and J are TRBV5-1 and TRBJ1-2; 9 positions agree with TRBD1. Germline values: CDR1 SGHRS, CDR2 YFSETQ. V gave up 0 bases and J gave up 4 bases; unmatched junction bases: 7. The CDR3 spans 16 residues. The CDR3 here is CASSLAPGQGGYGYTF. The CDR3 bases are TGCGCCAGCAGCTTGGCCCCGGGACAGGGAGGCTATGGCTACACCTTC.

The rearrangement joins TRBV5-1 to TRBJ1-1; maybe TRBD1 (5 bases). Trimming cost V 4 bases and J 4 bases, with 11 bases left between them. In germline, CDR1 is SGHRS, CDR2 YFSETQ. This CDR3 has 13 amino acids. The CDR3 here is CASSGRGGTEAFF. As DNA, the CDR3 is TGCGCCAGCAGCGGTCGGGGCGGCACTGAAGCTTTCTTT.

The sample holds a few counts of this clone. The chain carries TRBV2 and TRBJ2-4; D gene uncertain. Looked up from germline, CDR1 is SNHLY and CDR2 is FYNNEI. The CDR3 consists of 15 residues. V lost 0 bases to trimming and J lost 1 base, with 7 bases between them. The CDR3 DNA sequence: TGTGCCAGCAGTGAAGCGGGTTGGGCCAAAAACATTCAGTACTTC. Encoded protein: CASSEAGWAKNIQYF. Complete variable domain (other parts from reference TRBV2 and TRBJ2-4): EPEVTQTPSHQVTQMGQEVILRCVPISNHLYFYWYRQILGQKVEFLVSFYNNEISEKSEIFDDQFSVERPDGSNFTLKIRSTKLEDSAMYFCASSEAGWAKNIQYFGAGTRLSVL.

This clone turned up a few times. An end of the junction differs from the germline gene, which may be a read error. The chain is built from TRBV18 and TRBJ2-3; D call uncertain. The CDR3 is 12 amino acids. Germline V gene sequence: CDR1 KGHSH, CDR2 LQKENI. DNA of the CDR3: TGTGCCAGCTCACCCGAGGCAGACACGCAGTATTTT. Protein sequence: CASSPEADTQYF.

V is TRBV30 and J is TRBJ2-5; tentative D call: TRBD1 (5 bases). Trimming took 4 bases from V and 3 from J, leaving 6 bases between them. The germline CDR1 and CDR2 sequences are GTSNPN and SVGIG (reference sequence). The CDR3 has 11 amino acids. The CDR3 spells CAWTGKETQYF. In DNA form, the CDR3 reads TGTGCCTGGACAGGGAAAGAGACCCAGTACTTC.

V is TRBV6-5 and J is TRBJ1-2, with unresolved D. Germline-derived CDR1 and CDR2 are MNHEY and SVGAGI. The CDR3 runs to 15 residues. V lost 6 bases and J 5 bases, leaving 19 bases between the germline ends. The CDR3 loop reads CASSREIGRHYGYTF. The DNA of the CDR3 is TGTGCCAGCAGCAGAGAGATAGGGCGACATTATGGCTACACCTTC.

The CDR3 here is CASSYRQGGTEAFF. The CDR3 region has the DNA TGTGCCAGCAGCTACCGACAGGGGGGCACTGAAGCTTTCTTT. This chain joins TRBV11-1 and TRBJ1-1; 9 bases align to TRBD1. CDR3 length: 14 amino acids. Germline assignment: CDR1 SGHAT and CDR2 FQDESV (reference sequence). Germline trimming cut 4 bases from V and 4 bases from J; bases unmatched to any gene: 4.

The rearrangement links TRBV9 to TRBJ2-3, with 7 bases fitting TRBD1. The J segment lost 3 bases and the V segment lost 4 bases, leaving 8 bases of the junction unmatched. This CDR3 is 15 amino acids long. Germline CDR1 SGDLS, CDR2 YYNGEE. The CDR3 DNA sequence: TGTGCCAGCAGCCAACAGGGGTGGGGGACAGATACGCAGTATTTT. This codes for CASSQQGWGTDTQYF.

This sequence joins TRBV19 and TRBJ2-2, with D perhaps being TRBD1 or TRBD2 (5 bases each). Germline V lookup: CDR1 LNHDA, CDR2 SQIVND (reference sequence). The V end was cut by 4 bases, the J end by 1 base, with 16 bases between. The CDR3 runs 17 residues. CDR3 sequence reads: CASSREVMGRNTGELFF. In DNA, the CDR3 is TGTGCCAGTAGTAGGGAAGTAATGGGACGGAACACCGGGGAGCTGTTTTTT. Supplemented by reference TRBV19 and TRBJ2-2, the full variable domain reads DGGITQSPKYLFRKEGQNVTLSCEQNLNHDAMYWYRQDPGQGLRLIYYSQIVNDFQKGDIAEGYSVSREKKESFPLTVTSAQKNPTAFYLCASSREVMGRNTGELFFGEGSRLTVL.

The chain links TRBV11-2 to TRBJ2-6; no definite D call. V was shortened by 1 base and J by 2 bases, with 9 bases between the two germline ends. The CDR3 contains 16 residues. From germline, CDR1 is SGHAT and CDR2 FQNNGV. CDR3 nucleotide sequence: TGTGCCAGCAGCTTAGTAACTTCCCCTGGGGCCAACGTCCTGACTTTC. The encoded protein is CASSLVTSPGANVLTF.

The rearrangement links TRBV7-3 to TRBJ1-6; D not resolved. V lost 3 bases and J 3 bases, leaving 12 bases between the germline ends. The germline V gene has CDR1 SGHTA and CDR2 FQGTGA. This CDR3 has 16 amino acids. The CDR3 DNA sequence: TGTGCCAGCAGCTTGGACGGCATGGGCTATAATTCACCCCTCCACTTT. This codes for CASSLDGMGYNSPLHF.

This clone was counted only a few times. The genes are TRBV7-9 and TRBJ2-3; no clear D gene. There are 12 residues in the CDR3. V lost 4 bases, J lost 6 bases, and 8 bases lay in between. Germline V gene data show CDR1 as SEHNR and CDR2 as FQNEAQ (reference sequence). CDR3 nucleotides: TGTGCCAGCAGCTCCCGGACGGATACGCAGTATTTT. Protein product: CASSSRTDTQYF.

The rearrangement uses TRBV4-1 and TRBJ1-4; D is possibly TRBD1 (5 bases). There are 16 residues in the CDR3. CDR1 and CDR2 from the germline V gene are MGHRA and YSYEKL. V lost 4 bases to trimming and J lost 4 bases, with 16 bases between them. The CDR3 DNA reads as TGCGCCAGCAGCCGGAAGATAGGACAATATAATGAAAAACTGTTTTTT. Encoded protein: CASSRKIGQYNEKLFF.

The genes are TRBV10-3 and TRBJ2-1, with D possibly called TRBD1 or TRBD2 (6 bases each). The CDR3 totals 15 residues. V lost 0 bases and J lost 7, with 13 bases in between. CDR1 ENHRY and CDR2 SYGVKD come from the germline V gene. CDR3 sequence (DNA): TGTGCCATCAGTGAGTCGACGGGGGCTGGAAATGAGCAGTTCTTC. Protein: CAISESTGAGNEQFF.

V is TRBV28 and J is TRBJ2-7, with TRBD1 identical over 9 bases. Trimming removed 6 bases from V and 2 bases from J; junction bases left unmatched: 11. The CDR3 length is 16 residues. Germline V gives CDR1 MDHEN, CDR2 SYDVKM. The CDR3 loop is CASRHLTGTGTYEQYF. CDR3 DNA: TGTGCCAGCAGACATCTGACCGGGACAGGGACCTACGAGCAGTACTTC.

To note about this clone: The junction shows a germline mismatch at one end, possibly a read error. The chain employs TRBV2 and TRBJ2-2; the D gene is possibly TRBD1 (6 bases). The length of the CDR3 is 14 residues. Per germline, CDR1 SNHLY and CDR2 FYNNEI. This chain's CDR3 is CASREDRTDGELFF. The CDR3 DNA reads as TGTGCCAGCAGGGAAGACAGGACTGACGGGGAGCTGTTTTTT.

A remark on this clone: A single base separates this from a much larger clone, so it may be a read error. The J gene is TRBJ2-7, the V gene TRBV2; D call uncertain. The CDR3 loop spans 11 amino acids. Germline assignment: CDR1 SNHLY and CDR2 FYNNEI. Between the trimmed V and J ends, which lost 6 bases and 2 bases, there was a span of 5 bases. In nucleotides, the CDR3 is TGTGCCAGCAGCGAAACCTACGAGCAGTACTTC. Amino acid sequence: CASSETYEQYF.

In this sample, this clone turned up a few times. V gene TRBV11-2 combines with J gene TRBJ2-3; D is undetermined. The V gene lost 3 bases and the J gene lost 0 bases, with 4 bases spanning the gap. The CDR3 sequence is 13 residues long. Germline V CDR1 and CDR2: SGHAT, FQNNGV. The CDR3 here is CASSFASTDTQYF. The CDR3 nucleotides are TGTGCCAGCAGCTTCGCCAGCACAGATACGCAGTATTTT.

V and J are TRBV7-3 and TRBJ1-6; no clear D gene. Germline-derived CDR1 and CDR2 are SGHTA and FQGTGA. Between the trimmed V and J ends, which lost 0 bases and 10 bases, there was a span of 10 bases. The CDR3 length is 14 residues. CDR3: CASSLTSVESPLHF. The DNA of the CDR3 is TGTGCCAGCAGCTTAACTTCGGTGGAGTCACCCCTCCACTTT.

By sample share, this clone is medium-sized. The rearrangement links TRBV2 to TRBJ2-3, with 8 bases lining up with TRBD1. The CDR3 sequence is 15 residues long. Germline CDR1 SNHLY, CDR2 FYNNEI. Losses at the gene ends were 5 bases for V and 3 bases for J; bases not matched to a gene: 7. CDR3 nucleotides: TGTGCCAGCAGTAAAGGACAGGGAAATACAGATACGCAGTATTTT. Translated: CASSKGQGNTDTQYF.

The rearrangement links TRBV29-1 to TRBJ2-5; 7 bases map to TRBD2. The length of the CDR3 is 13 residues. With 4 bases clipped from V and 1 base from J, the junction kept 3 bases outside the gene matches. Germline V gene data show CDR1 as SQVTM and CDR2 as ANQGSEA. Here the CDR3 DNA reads TGCAGCGTTGTCGGCGGGAGCCAAGAGACCCAGTACTTC. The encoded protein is CSVVGGSQETQYF.

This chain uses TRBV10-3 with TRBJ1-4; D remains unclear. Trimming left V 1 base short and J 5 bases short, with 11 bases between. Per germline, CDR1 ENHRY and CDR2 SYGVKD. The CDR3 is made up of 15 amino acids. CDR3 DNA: TGTGCCATCAGTGAGTTTGAGTGGGGAAATGAAAAACTGTTTTTT. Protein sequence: CAISEFEWGNEKLFF.

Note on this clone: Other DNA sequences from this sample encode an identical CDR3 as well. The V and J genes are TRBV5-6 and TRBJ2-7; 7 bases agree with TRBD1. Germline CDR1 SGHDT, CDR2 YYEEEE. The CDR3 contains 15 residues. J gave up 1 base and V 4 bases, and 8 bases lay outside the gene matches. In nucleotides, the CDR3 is TGTGCCAGCAGCGCCCGGGACAGAGGTTCCTACGAGCAGTACTTC. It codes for CASSARDRGSYEQYF.

CDR3 sequence: CASSLHTSGRANEQFF. CDR3 DNA: TGTGCCAGCAGTTTACATACTAGCGGGAGGGCCAATGAGCAGTTCTTC. V usage is TRBV27 and J usage is TRBJ2-1, with 13 positions matching TRBD2. CDR1 is MNHEY, CDR2 SMNVEV, per germline (reference sequence). J gave up 6 bases and V 2 bases, and 4 bases lay outside the gene matches. The CDR3 loop spans 16 amino acids.

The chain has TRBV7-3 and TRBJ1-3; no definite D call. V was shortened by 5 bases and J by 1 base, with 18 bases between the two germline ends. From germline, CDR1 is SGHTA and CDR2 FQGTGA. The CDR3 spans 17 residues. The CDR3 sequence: CASSRKGGRGSGNTIYF. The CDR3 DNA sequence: TGTGCCAGCAGCCGCAAAGGTGGCCGAGGGTCTGGAAACACCATATATTTT.